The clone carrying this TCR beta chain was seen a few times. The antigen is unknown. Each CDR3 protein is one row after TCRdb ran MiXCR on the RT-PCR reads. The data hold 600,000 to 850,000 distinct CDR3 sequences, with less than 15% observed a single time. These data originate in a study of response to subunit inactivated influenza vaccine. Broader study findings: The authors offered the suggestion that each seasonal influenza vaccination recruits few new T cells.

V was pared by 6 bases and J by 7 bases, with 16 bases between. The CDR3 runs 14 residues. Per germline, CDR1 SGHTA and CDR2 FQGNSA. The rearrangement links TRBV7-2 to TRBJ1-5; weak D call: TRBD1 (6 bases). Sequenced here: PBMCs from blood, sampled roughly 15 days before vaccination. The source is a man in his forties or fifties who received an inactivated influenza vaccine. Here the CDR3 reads CASSDRRGNQPQHF. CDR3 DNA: TGTGCCAGCAGTGATAGGAGGGGGAACCAGCCCCAGCATTTT.